This is a list of T cell receptor beta chains from one sample in a study of radiotherapy plus CTLA-4 blockade in lung cancer. Produced via immunoSEQ multiplex PCR; TCRdb's table is partial and in-frame only. The sample includes about 68,000 clones, 79% of them seen just once. This specimen was peripheral blood, taken from a patient treated with radiotherapy plus ipilimumab. The receptor source for this set is a human donor with non-small cell lung cancer who had a complete response to radiotherapy plus ipilimumab. Each CDR3 is given with its conserved first and last residue. A D gene is named only where the DNA matches it firmly. A clone size is listed for some rows: how often the clone was seen (once, few, many), or a class if it is expanded.

j_call,clone_size,v_call,d_call,cdr3_nt,cdr3_aa
TRBJ1-1,NA,TRBV5-6,TRBD1,TGTGCCAGCAGCCCAACGGGACAGGGGATGAACACTGAAGCTTTCTTT,CASSPTGQGMNTEAFF
TRBJ1-4,NA,TRBV6-5,TRBD1,TGTGCCAGCGGCTCACAGGGGATCGGGAATGAAAAACTGTTTTTT,CASGSQGIGNEKLFF
TRBJ2-7,NA,TRBV7-9,TRBD2,TGTGCCAGCACCCTAGCGGGGGGGCCTTACGAGCAGTACTTC,CASTLAGGPYEQYF
TRBJ2-3,NA,TRBV19,NA,TGTGCCAGTAGTATAGGAGCAGCCACAGATACGCAGTATTTT,CASSIGAATDTQYF
TRBJ2-6,NA,TRBV4-3,NA,TGCGCCAGCAGCCAAGATCTGATGCTTGGTGGGGCCAACGTCCTGACTTTC,CASSQDLMLGGANVLTF
TRBJ1-2,NA,TRBV19,NA,TGTGCCAGTAGTCCACAGGGTGATGGCTACACCTTC,CASSPQGDGYTF
TRBJ1-2,NA,TRBV15,NA,TGTGCCACCAGCAGAGGGCCAATGCTTGATGGCTACACCTTC,CATSRGPMLDGYTF
TRBJ1-3,NA,TRBV6-5,NA,TGTGCCAGCAAAGAGGTTTACTCTGGAAACACCATATATTTT,CASKEVYSGNTIYF
TRBJ2-1,once,TRBV5-6,NA,TGTGCCAGCAGCTTGGGATACGGGAGCTCCTACAATGAGCAGTTCTTC,CASSLGYGSSYNEQFF
TRBJ2-5,NA,TRBV11-2,NA,TGTGCCAGCAGCCCAGACCCTCGGGACGTGGAGACCCAGTACTTC,CASSPDPRDVETQYF
TRBJ2-1,NA,TRBV7-8,NA,TGTGCCAGCAGCTTAGTCCCGGGGAGGACAGGATGGGAGCAGTTCTTC,CASSLVPGRTGWEQFF
TRBJ1-5,NA,TRBV19,NA,TGTGCCACTAAAGGGGAGAATCAGCCCCAGCATTTT,CATKGENQPQHF
TRBJ1-3,once,TRBV5-4,NA,TGTGCCAGCAGCTTTTTGGGCTCTGGAAACACCATATATTTT,CASSFLGSGNTIYF
TRBJ1-1,NA,TRBV7-2,NA,TGTGCCAGCAGCTTAGGGGTTCCGGGCACTGAAGCTTTCTTT,CASSLGVPGTEAFF
TRBJ2-6,few,TRBV29-1,TRBD1,TGCAGCGTTGCCCAAACACAGGGGGCAGACTCTGGGGCCAACGTCCTGACTTTC,CSVAQTQGADSGANVLTF
TRBJ1-2,NA,TRBV2,NA,TGTGCCCTCGGAAGGGCAGCCAGTAACTATGGCTACACCTTC,CALGRAASNYGYTF
TRBJ1-1,NA,TRBV10-1,NA,TGCGCCAGCAGTGTAGAACCACGAGGGGAAGCTTTCTTT,CASSVEPRGEAFF
TRBJ2-3,NA,TRBV9,TRBD2,TGTGCCAGCAGCGTAGCGATCGGGGGGGCAGGAGATACGCAGTATTTT,CASSVAIGGAGDTQYF
TRBJ2-2,NA,TRBV27,TRBD2,TGTGCCAGCAGTCGGAGGCGGGAGTCCACCGGGGAGCTGTTTTTT,CASSRRRESTGELFF
TRBJ2-2,NA,TRBV9,NA,TGTGCCAGCAGCGTAGTGGGCGGGGAGCTGTTTTTT,CASSVVGGELFF
TRBJ2-3,NA,TRBV27,TRBD1,TGTGCCAGCAGTTTCACCTACGGGACAGGCACAGATACGCAGTATTTT,CASSFTYGTGTDTQYF
TRBJ2-3,NA,TRBV11-2,NA,TGTGCCAGCAGCTTAGAGGGGGCTTGGGACACAGATACGCAGTATTTT,CASSLEGAWDTDTQYF
TRBJ2-3,NA,TRBV7-8,TRBD2,TGTGCCAGCAGCACACGACTAGCCTTTGGACAAACTAGCACAGATACGCAGTATTTT,CASSTRLAFGQTSTDTQYF
TRBJ1-6,NA,TRBV4-3,NA,TGCGCCAGCAGCCAAGATCAATGGGTGTCCTATAATTCACCCCTCCACTTT,CASSQDQWVSYNSPLHF
TRBJ1-5,NA,TRBV29-1,NA,TGCAGCGTTAGAACAGGGAATCAGCCCCAGCATTTT,CSVRTGNQPQHF
TRBJ2-7,NA,TRBV7-2,TRBD2,TGTGCCAGCAGCTTTTTCGGGACTAGCGTAAGCTCCTACGAGCAGTACTTC,CASSFFGTSVSSYEQYF
TRBJ2-7,NA,TRBV28,NA,TGTGCCAGCAGTGACCCCCCGAAGTACGAGCAGTACTTC,CASSDPPKYEQYF
TRBJ1-5,few,TRBV30,TRBD1,TGTGCCTGGAGTGTAAAAAAAGGGGGACAGGGGAACCAGCCCCAGCATTTT,CAWSVKKGGQGNQPQHF
TRBJ2-5,NA,TRBV11-3,NA,TGTGCCAGCAGCCCTCCCGGGACTTCTCTAGAGACCCAGTACTTC,CASSPPGTSLETQYF
TRBJ2-7,NA,TRBV9,NA,TGTGCCAGCAGCGTAGGAGGGGGGCTATTTTACGAGCAGTACTTC,CASSVGGGLFYEQYF
TRBJ1-4,NA,TRBV6-1,TRBD1,TGTGCCAGCAGTCGGGACAGGGTAACTAATGAAAAACTGTTTTTT,CASSRDRVTNEKLFF
TRBJ2-5,NA,TRBV27,TRBD1,TGTGCCAGCAGTCTGACCGGACAGGGTAGGAAAGAGACCCAGTACTTC,CASSLTGQGRKETQYF
TRBJ2-3,NA,TRBV4-3,TRBD2,TGCGCCAGCAGCCAAGAACCCGCCCTAGCGGGGGGCCCCACAGATACGCAGTATTTT,CASSQEPALAGGPTDTQYF
TRBJ2-2,NA,TRBV18,TRBD1,TGTGCCAGCTCACTGGGACAGGGGAACACCGGGGAGCTGTTTTTT,CASSLGQGNTGELFF
TRBJ1-2,NA,TRBV19,TRBD1,TGTGCCAGTAGTTCACGGACAGGGGATGGCTATGGCTACACCTTC,CASSSRTGDGYGYTF
TRBJ1-1,NA,TRBV7-2,TRBD1,TGTGCCAGCAGCTTGACAGGGGCGGAAGCTTTCTTT,CASSLTGAEAFF
TRBJ2-3,NA,TRBV10-2,TRBD1,TGCGCCAGCAGAAGGGGGCCTCTAAGAACAGATACGCAGTATTTT,CASRRGPLRTDTQYF
TRBJ2-1,NA,TRBV5-1,NA,TGCGCCAGCAGCTTGGTCGTGGGCCGAAAGAACAATGAGCAGTTCTTC,CASSLVVGRKNNEQFF
TRBJ1-1,once,TRBV7-2,TRBD1,TGTGCCAGCAGCCCGACAGGGGGCAGGACTGAAGCTTTCTTT,CASSPTGGRTEAFF
TRBJ2-2,NA,TRBV11-3,TRBD1,TGTGCCAGCAGCTTGGGATTTAGGACAGGACGCGACACCGGGGAGCTGTTTTTT,CASSLGFRTGRDTGELFF
TRBJ1-4,NA,TRBV19,NA,TGTGCCAGTAGTATACAGGGGATCGGTGAAAAACTGTTTTTT,CASSIQGIGEKLFF
TRBJ1-5,NA,TRBV4-1,NA,TGCGCCAGCAGCCAACCGAGTACCGGGGCTTCTCATCAGCCCCAGCATTTT,CASSQPSTGASHQPQHF
TRBJ1-6,NA,TRBV6-5,NA,TGTGCCAGCAGTACAGAATCGGTGAATTCACCCCTCCACTTT,CASSTESVNSPLHF
TRBJ1-2,few,TRBV7-2,NA,TGTGCCAGCAGCTACACTTTGCTGGCTTATGGCTACACCTTC,CASSYTLLAYGYTF
TRBJ1-4,NA,TRBV7-9,NA,TGTGCCAGCAGCTTAGCGGAGGCAGGTGAAAAACTGTTTTTT,CASSLAEAGEKLFF
TRBJ2-2,NA,TRBV2,TRBD2,TGTGCCAGCCAGGGACTAGCGGGGGGGACCGGGGAGCTGTTTTTT,CASQGLAGGTGELFF
TRBJ1-1,few,TRBV7-9,NA,TGTGCCAGCAGCCAGGGCAGGGCGAACACTGAAGCTTTCTTT,CASSQGRANTEAFF
TRBJ2-1,NA,TRBV11-2,NA,TGTGCCAGCAGCTTGCCACAAGAGCAGTTCTTC,CASSLPQEQFF
TRBJ1-1,NA,TRBV28,TRBD1,TGTGCCAGCAGTCCCGGACAGGGGGCCACTGAAGCTTTCTTT,CASSPGQGATEAFF
TRBJ1-1,NA,TRBV18,NA,TGTGCCAGCTCACCACGGGATGACGAAGCTTTCTTT,CASSPRDDEAFF